The 3 T cell receptor beta chains below come from one sample, sequenced in a study of graft-versus-host responses after intestinal transplantation. Sequenced by immunoSEQ multiplex PCR; TCRdb stores in-frame clones only, minus some. The sample yields approximately 82,000 clones, about 93% seen once. For these receptors, no antigen is known. Sequencing used unstimulated CD8+ T cells sorted from spleen or lymph node cells, obtained before transplant. The receptors were gathered from a human donor who was the organ donor for an intestinal transplant.

The V call is TRBV30, the J call TRBJ1-4; possibly TRBD1 for D (6 bases). Germline CDR1 is GTSNPN and CDR2 is SVGIG (reference sequence). The CDR3 spans 16 residues. V was cut by 3 bases and J by 0 bases, with 14 bases left in between. The CDR3 DNA reads as TGTGCCTGGAGCGATAAACAGGGCACAACTAATGAAAAACTGTTTTTT. Encoded protein: CAWSDKQGTTNEKLFF.

The chain combines TRBV21-1 with TRBJ2-5; the tabulated D call, TRBD2, remains unverified against the DNA. TRBV21-1 corresponds to a pseudogene. CDR3 length equals 15 residues. This CDR3 is CASTPPGGIQETQYF. The CDR3 region has the DNA TGTGCCAGCACCCCCCCGGGGGGGATACAAGAGACCCAGTACTTC.

The chain combines TRBV7-9 with TRBJ2-1; D is possibly TRBD2 (7 bases). The germline V and J ends were trimmed by 4 bases and 15 bases, with 25 bases remaining between them. Germline-derived CDR1 and CDR2 are SEHNR and FQNEAQ (reference sequence). The CDR3 loop spans 15 amino acids. The CDR3 region is CASSSFRTRDTIRFF. In nucleotides, the CDR3 is TGTGCCAGCAGCTCGTTTCGGACTAGGGACACGATTCGGTTCTTC. Combining the CDR3 with reference TRBV7-9 and TRBJ2-1 gives the whole variable domain DTGVSQNPRHKITKRGQNVTFRCDPISEHNRLYWYRQTLGQGPEFLTYFQNEAQLEKSRLLSDRFSAERPKGSFSTLEIQRTEQGDSAMYLCASSSFRTRDTIRFFGPGTRLTVL.